This is a list of T cell receptor beta chains from one sample in a study of T-cell memory formation after mild COVID-19. TCRdb reprocessed the 5' RACE reads via MiXCR and lists one record per CDR3 protein. Here the sample spans about 350,000 distinct CDR3 sequences, around 28% being singletons. The sample was PBMCs or a T cell subset sorted from them (not recorded which). These TCRs come from an adult woman who had mild COVID-19 (a few samples of this study predate the infection). Cell type and time point are not known. Each CDR3 is given with its conserved first and last residue.

length: 15
J: TRBJ2-7
V: TRBV7-8
CDR3: CASSLNSFTTYEQYF

length: 14
J: TRBJ2-7
V: TRBV7-2
CDR3: CASSGSGSVDEQYF

length: 14
J: TRBJ2-1
V: TRBV6-5
CDR3: CASSRSVSYNEQFF

length: 12
J: TRBJ2-1
V: TRBV24-1
CDR3: CATSDWGGEQFF

length: 16
J: TRBJ2-3
V: TRBV4-1
CDR3: CASSRAGSGSTDTQYF

length: 12
J: TRBJ2-7
V: TRBV12-3/TRBV12-4
CDR3: CASRQGEGEQYF

length: 16
J: TRBJ2-7
V: TRBV5-6
CDR3: CASSLLFRDSTYEQYF

length: 13
J: TRBJ2-3
V: TRBV11-2
CDR3: CASGAGGADTQYF

length: 16
J: TRBJ2-7
V: TRBV30
CDR3: CASGPGGLAGSYEQYF

length: 12
J: TRBJ1-1
V: TRBV12-3/TRBV12-4
CDR3: CASSSPGTEAFF

length: 17
J: TRBJ2-6
V: TRBV19
CDR3: CASSPGTGASGANVLTF

length: 15
J: TRBJ1-1
V: TRBV18
CDR3: CASSRGGGMNTEAFF

length: 13
J: TRBJ2-1
V: TRBV9
CDR3: CASSVGGGNEQFF

length: 13
J: TRBJ2-7
V: TRBV4-2
CDR3: CASREEAGDEQYF

length: 16
J: TRBJ2-1
V: TRBV6-5
CDR3: CASSYSPPSSYNEQFF

length: 15
J: TRBJ1-2
V: TRBV12-3/TRBV12-4
CDR3: CASSLWEVTNYGYTF

length: 14
J: TRBJ1-2
V: TRBV11-2
CDR3: CASSFGTGSYGYTF

length: 16
J: TRBJ1-1
V: TRBV7-9
CDR3: CASSLEGTLMNTEAFF

length: 11
J: TRBJ2-1
V: TRBV29-1
CDR3: CSAVYDNEQFF

length: 13
J: TRBJ2-7
V: TRBV27
CDR3: CASSDYQVYEQYF

length: 14
J: TRBJ2-5
V: TRBV7-2
CDR3: CASSPSPGIKTQYF

length: 12
J: TRBJ2-6
V: TRBV7-9
CDR3: CASSYREGHATF

length: 12
J: TRBJ2-5
V: TRBV12-3/TRBV12-4
CDR3: CASSFVPETQYF

length: 12
J: TRBJ2-5
V: TRBV18
CDR3: CASSPTAETQYF

length: 14
J: TRBJ1-4
V: TRBV5-1
CDR3: CASKSGQGSEKLFF

length: 15
J: TRBJ2-6
V: TRBV5-1
CDR3: CASSGTYSGANVLTF

length: 14
J: TRBJ1-1
V: TRBV7-3
CDR3: CASSSSGLNTEAFF

length: 16
J: TRBJ1-4
V: TRBV4-1
CDR3: CASSQAGTARNEKLFF

length: 17
J: TRBJ2-3
V: TRBV7-9
CDR3: CASSWGLAGVGTDTQYF

length: 16
J: TRBJ2-1
V: TRBV12-3/TRBV12-4
CDR3: CASSFGPDRAPDEQFF

length: 18
J: TRBJ1-2
V: TRBV6-5
CDR3: CASSFHGTGDISDYGYTF

length: 14
J: TRBJ2-5
V: TRBV2
CDR3: CASSETGGQETQYF

length: 15
J: TRBJ2-3
V: TRBV2
CDR3: CASRRDYTGTDTQYF

length: 12
J: TRBJ2-1
V: TRBV9
CDR3: CASSVGYNEQFF

length: 17
J: TRBJ2-5
V: TRBV7-9
CDR3: CASSPRTSGRQLGSQYF

length: 15
J: TRBJ1-6
V: TRBV7-2
CDR3: CASSLDGQVNSPLHF

length: 15
J: TRBJ1-1
V: TRBV7-9
CDR3: CASSRRDIIHTEAFF

length: 13
J: TRBJ1-5
V: TRBV6-5
CDR3: CATRLTVNQPQHF

length: 14
J: TRBJ2-3
V: TRBV7-2
CDR3: CASSRSRATDTQYF

length: 15
J: TRBJ2-7
V: TRBV12-3/TRBV12-4
CDR3: CASSRPGAGRYEQYF

length: 14
J: TRBJ1-1
V: TRBV3-1
CDR3: CASSQYRVDTEAFF

length: 17
J: TRBJ2-5
V: TRBV4-2
CDR3: CASSQVMAGGPQETQYF

length: 15
J: TRBJ1-1
V: TRBV7-2
CDR3: CASSLAGQGQTEAFF

length: 11
J: TRBJ2-2
V: TRBV24-1
CDR3: CATSVGTELFF

length: 13
J: TRBJ2-1
V: TRBV7-6
CDR3: CASSRGRMSEQFF

length: 17
J: TRBJ2-5
V: TRBV6-5
CDR3: CASSLTTQILAGETQYF

length: 15
J: TRBJ2-2
V: TRBV9
CDR3: CASSVSSGSSGELFF

length: 16
J: TRBJ1-1
V: TRBV6-5
CDR3: CASSYSIGQGNTEAFF

length: 14
J: TRBJ2-5
V: TRBV20-1
CDR3: CSATSRGGQETQYF

length: 15
J: TRBJ1-2
V: TRBV7-8
CDR3: CASSLEDWGGYGYTF

length: 12
J: TRBJ2-7
V: TRBV7-9
CDR3: CASSISQNEQYF

length: 15
J: TRBJ2-7
V: TRBV4-1
CDR3: CASSRHGSSSYEQYF

length: 15
J: TRBJ2-1
V: TRBV20-1
CDR3: CSAREAGLAYNEQFF

length: 15
J: TRBJ2-3
V: TRBV7-3
CDR3: CASRLSGIGTDTQYF

length: 17
J: TRBJ2-2
V: TRBV7-3
CDR3: CASSLSGGSFGTGELFF